A single sample is the source of the 8 T cell receptor beta chains below, sequenced in a study of shared clonotypes between healthy human individuals. Sequencing was performed with immunoSEQ multiplex PCR; in TCRdb, only in-frame clones are kept and a portion is missing. The sample consists of a few hundred thousand clones, around three quarters of them appearing once. Sequenced material: PBMCs. The receptors were sampled from a woman between 35 and 50 years old in good health. Some clones in this sample may be carry-over from other donors' samples.

V gene TRBV5-1 combines with J gene TRBJ2-1, with TRBD1 identical over 7 bases. The V gene end was trimmed by 0 bases and the J gene end by 5 bases; junction bases not matched to a gene: 2. Germline lookup yields CDR1 SGHRS and CDR2 YFSETQ. The CDR3 contains 14 residues. CDR3 DNA sequence: TGCGCCAGCAGCTTGGGGACAGGCCACAATGAGCAGTTCTTC. Residues: CASSLGTGHNEQFF.

The chain uses TRBV9 and TRBJ2-2, with unresolved D. Trimming left V 2 bases short and J 0 bases short, with 8 bases between. Germline V gene lookup returns CDR1 SGDLS and CDR2 YYNGEE. This CDR3 has 15 residues. CDR3 bases: TGTGCCAGCAGCGTCAACACCGCGAACACCGGGGAGCTGTTTTTT. Protein: CASSVNTANTGELFF.

The chain employs TRBV5-1 and TRBJ2-7; no reliable D call. Germline CDR1 reads SGHRS; CDR2 reads YFSETQ. The CDR3 runs 15 residues. Trimming pared 1 base from V and 2 bases from J, leaving 13 bases between. This CDR3 reads CASSLTPSKAYEQYF. The DNA of the CDR3 is TGCGCCAGCAGCTTGACGCCCAGTAAAGCCTACGAGCAGTACTTC.

The chain has TRBV19 and TRBJ1-5; the D gene is possibly TRBD1 (5 bases). The CDR3 sequence is 15 residues long. V gave up 3 bases and J gave up 5 bases, with 14 bases separating them. Germline V CDR1 and CDR2: LNHDA, SQIVND (reference sequence). Here the CDR3 DNA reads TGTGCCAGTAGTATCCTTGGGGCGGGAGATCAGCCCCAGCATTTT. Its translation is CASSILGAGDQPQHF.

The V gene is TRBV9, the J gene TRBJ2-1; D gene uncertain. Trimming cost V 0 bases and J 9 bases, with 10 bases left between them. The germline V gene has CDR1 SGDLS and CDR2 YYNGEE. This CDR3 contains 13 residues. The CDR3 region has the DNA TGTGCCAGCAGCGTAGCGATGTTGGGTGAGCAGTTCTTC. Its protein is CASSVAMLGEQFF. Filled out from reference TRBV9 and TRBJ2-1, the complete variable domain reads DSGVTQTPKHLITATGQRVTLRCSPRSGDLSVYWYQQSLDQGLQFLIQYYNGEERAKGNILERFSAQQFPDLHSELNLSSLELGDSALYFCASSVAMLGEQFFGPGTRLTVL.

This chain uses TRBV7-3 with TRBJ2-2; 7 bases match TRBD2. The germline V gene encodes CDR1 SGHTA and CDR2 FQGTGA. The CDR3 sequence is 17 residues long. V lost 5 bases, J lost 2 bases, and 11 bases stayed unmatched. The CDR3 reads CASSPPGGGPNTGELFF. The CDR3 DNA follows: TGTGCCAGCAGCCCCCCCGGGGGAGGGCCAAACACCGGGGAGCTGTTTTTT.

V gene TRBV6-6 combines with J gene TRBJ1-1; possibly TRBD1 for D (6 bases). Trimming took 2 bases from V and 3 from J, leaving 10 bases between them. Germline V gives CDR1 MNHNY, CDR2 SVGAGI (reference sequence). CDR3 length: 14 residues. The CDR3 here is CASSYGGADTEAFF. In DNA, the CDR3 is TGTGCCAGCAGTTACGGGGGCGCAGACACTGAAGCTTTCTTT.

The V call is TRBV9, the J call TRBJ1-5, with D unresolved. Per the germline V gene, CDR1 is SGDLS and CDR2 is YYNGEE. Trimming shortened V by 0 bases and J by 7 bases, and 11 bases separated the two germline ends. The CDR3 length is 14 residues. The DNA for the CDR3 is TGTGCCAGCAGCGTAGGGGAGGTTTACCAGCCCCAGCATTTT. This translates into CASSVGEVYQPQHF.